The rows below give T cell receptor beta chains drawn from one sample of a study of vaccination effects on CD4 cells after COVID-19. Using immunoSEQ multiplex PCR, the repertoire was profiled, and TCRdb retains in-frame clones only, with some absent. The sample lists about 8,900 clones, 65% to 85% occurring once. These TCRs are of unknown antigen specificity. Sequences were derived from CD4+ T cells from PBMCs cultured with HCoV-229E spike peptides, sampled before COVID-19 vaccination. The receptors come from a human donor who received a COVID-19 vaccine. Each CDR3 is given with its conserved first and last residue. Fields, in order: CDR3 DNA, CDR3 protein, V gene, J gene, D gene, clone size. A D gene is named only where the DNA matches it firmly. Part of the rows lack a size; the others show once, few, many or a class for expanded clones.

cdr3_nt: TGCGCCAGCAGTTCTTTACTAGGTGGGGTCACAGATACGCAGTATTTT
cdr3_aa: CASSSLLGGVTDTQYF
v_call: TRBV10-1
j_call: TRBJ2-3
d_call: .
clone_size: .

cdr3_nt: TGTGCCAGCAGTTACTACCCTAATAGCGCCTTTGTCGAGCAGTACTTC
cdr3_aa: CASSYYPNSAFVEQYF
v_call: TRBV6-5
j_call: TRBJ2-7
d_call: .
clone_size: .

cdr3_nt: TGTGCCAGCCGCAACGCCGCGGGCAAGAACCACTATGGCTACACCTTC
cdr3_aa: CASRNAAGKNHYGYTF
v_call: TRBV18
j_call: TRBJ1-2
d_call: .
clone_size: once

cdr3_nt: TGCAGCGTTGGGGATGGGGCCAACGTCCTGACTTTC
cdr3_aa: CSVGDGANVLTF
v_call: TRBV29-1
j_call: TRBJ2-6
d_call: .
clone_size: .

cdr3_nt: TGTGCCAGTAGTATTCCCAGGAACTCTGGAAACACCATATATTTT
cdr3_aa: CASSIPRNSGNTIYF
v_call: TRBV19
j_call: TRBJ1-3
d_call: .
clone_size: few

cdr3_nt: TGCGCCAGCCGATCTTTAGGACAGAGCTTGAACACTGAAGCTTTCTTT
cdr3_aa: CASRSLGQSLNTEAFF
v_call: TRBV4-1
j_call: TRBJ1-1
d_call: .
clone_size: once

cdr3_nt: TGTGCCAGCAGCCAAGCCAGGGTCGATTCACCCCTCCACTTT
cdr3_aa: CASSQARVDSPLHF
v_call: TRBV3-1/TRBV3-2
j_call: TRBJ1-6
d_call: .
clone_size: .

cdr3_nt: TGTGCCAGCAGTGAACTCCTAAACACCGGGGAGCTGTTTTTT
cdr3_aa: CASSELLNTGELFF
v_call: TRBV6-4
j_call: TRBJ2-2
d_call: .
clone_size: .

cdr3_nt: TGTGCCAGCAGTGAACTAGCGGATAGCTCCTACGAGCAGTACTTC
cdr3_aa: CASSELADSSYEQYF
v_call: TRBV6-1
j_call: TRBJ2-7
d_call: TRBD2
clone_size: .

cdr3_nt: TGTGCCAGCAGCCCCCTGACAGGGCTTCGCCAAGAGACCCAGTACTTC
cdr3_aa: CASSPLTGLRQETQYF
v_call: TRBV14
j_call: TRBJ2-5
d_call: TRBD1
clone_size: .

cdr3_nt: TGTGCCAGCACCCTACTTTCCTCGCGGGATGACACAGATACGCAGTATTTT
cdr3_aa: CASTLLSSRDDTDTQYF
v_call: TRBV5-6
j_call: TRBJ2-3
d_call: .
clone_size: .

cdr3_nt: TGTGCCAGCAGCTCCTCTGGACTAGCGAGCTCCTACAATGAGCAGTTCTTC
cdr3_aa: CASSSSGLASSYNEQFF
v_call: TRBV7-2
j_call: TRBJ2-1
d_call: TRBD2
clone_size: .

cdr3_nt: TGTGCCATCAGTGATGTGGACAGGGGGCCGAGCTCCTATAATTCACCCCTCCACTTT
cdr3_aa: CAISDVDRGPSSYNSPLHF
v_call: TRBV10-3
j_call: TRBJ1-6
d_call: TRBD1
clone_size: once

cdr3_nt: TGTGCCAGCGGCATCAGGGCTTTCCCCAAAGAGACCCAGTACTTC
cdr3_aa: CASGIRAFPKETQYF
v_call: TRBV6-5
j_call: TRBJ2-5
d_call: .
clone_size: .

cdr3_nt: TGTGCTAGTGGTTTGGGGCGGGAAGAGGCTACGCAGTATTTT
cdr3_aa: CASGLGREEATQYF
v_call: TRBV12-5
j_call: TRBJ2-3
d_call: .
clone_size: .

cdr3_nt: TGTGCCAGCACGGCTAACGGGACAAACGCAACTAATGAAAAACTGTTTTTT
cdr3_aa: CASTANGTNATNEKLFF
v_call: TRBV21-1
j_call: TRBJ1-4
d_call: .
clone_size: .

cdr3_nt: TGTGCCAGCAGCTTAGGGCTAGCGGCCTACAATGAGCAGTTCTTC
cdr3_aa: CASSLGLAAYNEQFF
v_call: TRBV7-2
j_call: TRBJ2-1
d_call: TRBD2
clone_size: .

cdr3_nt: TGTGCCAGCAGTGATCTCCGTGGCACCTACACCGGGGAGCTGTTTTTT
cdr3_aa: CASSDLRGTYTGELFF
v_call: TRBV2
j_call: TRBJ2-2
d_call: .
clone_size: few

cdr3_nt: TGTGCCAGCAGTCTACTAGCGGAGGTAGCGGATACGCAGTATTTT
cdr3_aa: CASSLLAEVADTQYF
v_call: TRBV6-5
j_call: TRBJ2-3
d_call: TRBD2
clone_size: .

cdr3_nt: TGTGCCAGCAACGGGGGGCTGACAGATACGCAGTATTTT
cdr3_aa: CASNGGLTDTQYF
v_call: TRBV2
j_call: TRBJ2-3
d_call: .
clone_size: once

cdr3_nt: TGTGCCAGCAGCTCCTACAATGAGCAGTTCTTC
cdr3_aa: CASSSYNEQFF
v_call: TRBV14
j_call: TRBJ2-1
d_call: .
clone_size: .

cdr3_nt: TGTGCCAGCAGCGTAGAGGCGGCCCACTATGGCTACACCTTC
cdr3_aa: CASSVEAAHYGYTF
v_call: TRBV9
j_call: TRBJ1-2
d_call: .
clone_size: .

cdr3_nt: TGTGCCAGCAGTTACAAGGGACAAGGTATGACTGAAGCTTTCTTT
cdr3_aa: CASSYKGQGMTEAFF
v_call: TRBV6-5
j_call: TRBJ1-1
d_call: .
clone_size: few

cdr3_nt: TGTGCCAGCAGCTCGGGAGGGGACAGGGGACCATATGGCTACACCTTC
cdr3_aa: CASSSGGDRGPYGYTF
v_call: TRBV13
j_call: TRBJ1-2
d_call: TRBD1
clone_size: .

cdr3_nt: TGTGCCAGTAGTATGCATACCTCGGGACGAGGCTCACCCCTCCACTTT
cdr3_aa: CASSMHTSGRGSPLHF
v_call: TRBV19
j_call: TRBJ1-6
d_call: .
clone_size: .

cdr3_nt: TGCGCCAGCAGTAGCTTTCATATCTCCGGGGGCGATGGCTACACCTTC
cdr3_aa: CASSSFHISGGDGYTF
v_call: TRBV5-1
j_call: TRBJ1-2
d_call: .
clone_size: .

cdr3_nt: TGCGCCAGCAGCTTCGACAGGGCGAACACCGGGGAGCTGTTTTTT
cdr3_aa: CASSFDRANTGELFF
v_call: TRBV5-1
j_call: TRBJ2-2
d_call: TRBD1
clone_size: .

cdr3_nt: TGTGCCAGCACAATCAAAGATACGCAGTATTTT
cdr3_aa: CASTIKDTQYF
v_call: TRBV6-6
j_call: TRBJ2-3
d_call: .
clone_size: .

cdr3_nt: TGTGCCAGCAGTTACCATTTACAGGGTCCCCAGCATTTT
cdr3_aa: CASSYHLQGPQHF
v_call: TRBV6-6
j_call: TRBJ1-5
d_call: .
clone_size: .

cdr3_nt: TGTGCCAGCAGTACATGGAATGGAGAGACCCAGTACTTC
cdr3_aa: CASSTWNGETQYF
v_call: TRBV25-1
j_call: TRBJ2-5
d_call: .
clone_size: .

cdr3_nt: TGTGCCAGCAGCTTAGGGGACGCCTCCGGCTACACCTTC
cdr3_aa: CASSLGDASGYTF
v_call: TRBV7-9
j_call: TRBJ1-2
d_call: .
clone_size: .

cdr3_nt: TGTGCCAGCAGGATAGGGACAGGGGGCACCTCGGGCTATGGCTACACCTTC
cdr3_aa: CASRIGTGGTSGYGYTF
v_call: TRBV28
j_call: TRBJ1-2
d_call: TRBD1
clone_size: .

cdr3_nt: TGTGCCACCAGCAGAGATCGGGGTCAGGGAAGGACTGAAGCTTTCTTT
cdr3_aa: CATSRDRGQGRTEAFF
v_call: TRBV15
j_call: TRBJ1-1
d_call: .
clone_size: once

cdr3_nt: TGTGCCAGCAGTGAAAGTAGTAGCGGGAGTAGCGAGCAGTACTTC
cdr3_aa: CASSESSSGSSEQYF
v_call: TRBV6-1
j_call: TRBJ2-7
d_call: TRBD2
clone_size: medium-sized

cdr3_nt: TGTGCCGGGGGACAGGCGTCACCCCTCCACTTT
cdr3_aa: CAGGQASPLHF
v_call: TRBV30
j_call: TRBJ1-6
d_call: TRBD1
clone_size: .